Below, 24 T cell receptor beta chains from the same sample are listed, as sequenced in a study of beta chain features in type 1 diabetes. Of the isolated RNA, all was reverse transcribed, and so the sequenced material was expressed TCRB transcripts. Sequencing was performed with immunoSEQ multiplex PCR; in TCRdb, only in-frame clones are kept and a portion is missing. In the table there are 900,000 or so clones, roughly 15% of which are singletons. The sequencing sample was made of naive CD4+ T cells from blood. These receptors were collected from a young woman in good health.

This clone has more than one count but fewer than ten. The genes are TRBV9 and TRBJ2-3; 7 nucleotides line up with TRBD1. CDR1 is SGDLS and CDR2 is YYNGEE in the germline V gene. The CDR3 is made up of 14 amino acids. With V trimmed by 3 bases and J by 2 bases, 3 bases remained unmatched. The CDR3 sequence: CASSGTGYTDTQYF. In DNA, the CDR3 is TGTGCCAGCAGCGGGACAGGCTACACAGATACGCAGTATTTT.

Points on this clone: Other DNA variants within this sample encode the same CDR3. V usage is TRBV5-1 and J usage is TRBJ1-1; unclear D gene. V lost 0 bases to trimming and J lost 4 bases, with 7 bases between them. The CDR3 is 13 residues long. From germline, CDR1 is SGHRS and CDR2 YFSETQ. DNA for the CDR3: TGCGCCAGCAGCTTGGCAAGCGGCACTGAAGCTTTCTTT. It encodes CASSLASGTEAFF.

This chain uses TRBV2 with TRBJ1-1, with TRBD1 matching 12 bases. CDR3 length equals 16 residues. V gave up 7 bases and J gave up 4 bases; unmatched junction bases: 10. Looked up from germline, CDR1 is SNHLY and CDR2 is FYNNEI. The DNA of the CDR3 is TGTGCCAGCAATGGGGACAGGGGGCGCGTGGGCACTGAAGCTTTCTTT. Its protein product is CASNGDRGRVGTEAFF.

The rearrangement uses TRBV7-2 and TRBJ2-7; 7 bases are a match to TRBD2. In germline, CDR1 is SGHTA, CDR2 FQGNSA. The CDR3 contains 16 residues. V gave up 5 bases and J gave up 0 bases; unmatched junction bases: 10. The CDR3 DNA follows: TGTGCCAGCAGCCGAACGGGACTACCTAACTCCTACGAGCAGTACTTC. It codes for CASSRTGLPNSYEQYF.

The chain joins TRBV6-1 to TRBJ1-2; D remains ambiguous. This CDR3 is built from 16 residues. V lost 0 bases and J 1 base, leaving 12 bases between the germline ends. CDR1 and CDR2 (germline): MNHNS, SASEGT. The CDR3 sequence is CASSEAAAYLNYGYTF. The CDR3, as DNA: TGTGCCAGCAGTGAAGCGGCCGCGTATCTTAACTATGGCTACACCTTC.

The genes are TRBV19 and TRBJ2-2; 7 bases match TRBD1. Germline-derived CDR1 and CDR2 are LNHDA and SQIVND (reference sequence). This CDR3 contains 15 residues. V was pared by 2 bases and J by 3 bases, with 3 bases of the junction left unmatched. The chain's CDR3 is CASSIRGQHTGELFF. DNA for the CDR3: TGTGCCAGTAGTATACGGGGACAGCACACCGGGGAGCTGTTTTTT.

This clone was seen more than once but under ten times. The rearrangement uses TRBV7-9 and TRBJ2-2; D is uncertain. Deletions cut 1 base from V and 5 bases from J, with 8 bases between. This CDR3 has 14 residues. The germline V gene encodes CDR1 SEHNR and CDR2 FQNEAQ (reference sequence). As DNA, the CDR3 is TGTGCCAGCAGCTTAGTCCTGGGGACCGGGGAGCTGTTTTTT. This translates into CASSLVLGTGELFF.

This chain uses TRBV6-1 with TRBJ2-6, with D maybe TRBD1 (6 bases). V lost 4 bases to trimming and J lost 0 bases, with 16 bases between them. The CDR3 is 18 residues long. Germline CDR1 MNHNS, CDR2 SASEGT. The CDR3 spells CASSGRTAPFSGANVLTF. DNA of the CDR3: TGTGCCAGCAGTGGACGGACAGCCCCCTTCTCTGGGGCCAACGTCCTGACTTTC.

This clone was observed a few times. The rearrangement links TRBV7-2 to TRBJ1-6; 8 bases agree with TRBD1. The CDR3 is made up of 15 amino acids. Trimming at V came to 0 bases and at J to 7 bases, leaving 2 bases not matched to a gene. Per germline, CDR1 SGHTA and CDR2 FQGNSA. CDR3 region: CASSLAWTGNSPLHF. CDR3 nucleotide sequence: TGTGCCAGCAGCTTAGCGTGGACAGGGAATTCACCCCTCCACTTT. Full variable domain (outside the CDR3, taken from reference TRBV7-2 and TRBJ1-6): GAGVSQSPSNKVTEKGKDVELRCDPISGHTALYWYRQSLGQGLEFLIYFQGNSAPDKSGLPSDRFSAERTGGSVSTLTIQRTQQEDSAVYLCASSLAWTGNSPLHFGNGTRLTVT.

On this clone: Other DNA variants within this sample encode the same CDR3. Written as DNA, the CDR3 is TGCGCCAGCAGCTTGGAGGGGAGCTCCTACAATGAGCAGTTCTTC. Translating gives CASSLEGSSYNEQFF. The gene calls are TRBV5-1 and TRBJ2-1; TRBD1 or TRBD2 may be the D gene (5 bases each). V was trimmed by 0 bases and J by 0 bases, leaving 7 bases between them. CDR3 length: 15 amino acids. The germline CDR1 and CDR2 sequences are SGHRS and YFSETQ.

The chain couples TRBV10-3 to TRBJ2-3; possible D gene TRBD2, 5 bases. Germline assignment: CDR1 ENHRY and CDR2 SYGVKD. CDR3 length: 17 amino acids. V was cut by 10 bases and J by 0 bases, with 23 bases left in between. The DNA for the CDR3 is TGTGCCACACTACCCTCTAGCAGCAGCACTAGCACAGATACGCAGTATTTT. Protein sequence: CATLPSSSSTSTDTQYF.

This clone was detected only a few times. The chain employs TRBV19 and TRBJ1-2; D gene ambiguous. The CDR3 is made up of 12 amino acids. CDR1 and CDR2 (germline): LNHDA, SQIVND (reference sequence). Between the trimmed V and J ends, which lost 3 bases and 14 bases, there was a span of 16 bases. Written as DNA, the CDR3 is TGTGCCAGTAGTATCGGCGGCGGATTCGGGACCTTC. It specifies CASSIGGGFGTF. Complete variable domain (other parts from reference TRBV19 and TRBJ1-2): DGGITQSPKYLFRKEGQNVTLSCEQNLNHDAMYWYRQDPGQGLRLIYYSQIVNDFQKGDIAEGYSVSREKKESFPLTVTSAQKNPTAFYLCASSIGGGFGTFGSGTRLTVV.

There are a few counts of this clone. The same CDR3 can be traced to other DNA sequences in this sample. The rearrangement links TRBV28 to TRBJ2-7, with a possible D match to TRBD2 (5 bases). Looked up from germline, CDR1 is MDHEN and CDR2 is SYDVKM. The CDR3 runs 15 residues. V lost 0 bases and J 1 base, leaving 10 bases between the germline ends. CDR3 sequence (DNA): TGTGCCAGCAGTTTATGGGGTGCGGGTTCCTACGAGCAGTACTTC. Amino acids: CASSLWGAGSYEQYF.

The V gene is TRBV7-9, the J gene TRBJ2-1, with D perhaps matching TRBD1 (7 bases). This CDR3 is 15 amino acids long. CDR1 is SEHNR, CDR2 FQNEAQ, per germline (reference sequence). V lost 7 bases to trimming and J lost 0 bases, with 13 bases between them. The CDR3 nucleotides read TGTGCCAGCACCTCAGGGGGGAGCTCCTACAATGAGCAGTTCTTC. It is translated as CASTSGGSSYNEQFF.

V and J are TRBV2 and TRBJ2-2; 10 bases align to TRBD1. The V and J ends lost 9 bases and 4 bases, in that order; junction bases with no gene match: 5. CDR1 is SNHLY and CDR2 is FYNNEI in the germline V gene. The CDR3 has 14 residues. The chain's CDR3 is CASTTGGRTGELFF. The CDR3 DNA sequence: TGTGCCAGTACGACAGGGGGCCGCACCGGGGAGCTGTTTTTT. Full variable domain (rest looked up from reference TRBV2 and TRBJ2-2): EPEVTQTPSHQVTQMGQEVILRCVPISNHLYFYWYRQILGQKVEFLVSFYNNEISEKSEIFDDQFSVERPDGSNFTLKIRSTKLEDSAMYFCASTTGGRTGELFFGEGSRLTVL.

The chain joins TRBV4-2 to TRBJ2-5; D gene ambiguous. The germline gives CDR1 LGHNA, CDR2 YNFKEQ. V lost 1 base, J lost 5 bases, and 8 bases lay in between. The CDR3 sequence is 13 residues long. The CDR3 sequence is CASSQGGGETQYF. In DNA, the CDR3 is TGTGCCAGCAGCCAAGGGGGTGGGGAGACCCAGTACTTC.

This clone was picked up a small number of times. The chain employs TRBV29-1 and TRBJ2-7; D is perhaps TRBD2 (6 bases). The CDR3 has 14 amino acids. Germline CDR1 SQVTM, CDR2 ANQGSEA. The V and J ends lost 4 bases and 5 bases respectively, with 18 bases between them. CDR3 in DNA: TGCAGCGTTGCGTGGCGGGAAGAGGCTGACGAGCAGTACTTC. It yields the protein CSVAWREEADEQYF.

The table lists this clone with a few counts. Other DNA sequences from this sample encode an identical CDR3 as well. The V call is TRBV10-3, the J call TRBJ2-7; D might be TRBD1 (6 bases). The V gene lost 6 bases and the J gene lost 3 bases, with 6 bases spanning the gap. This CDR3 has 11 amino acids. Germline CDR1 and CDR2: ENHRY and SYGVKD. The CDR3 coding sequence is TGTGCCATCAGACAGGGCTACGAGCAGTACTTC. Its protein is CAIRQGYEQYF.

This chain connects TRBV19 to TRBJ1-5; D gene uncertain. In germline, CDR1 is LNHDA, CDR2 SQIVND (reference sequence). Between the trimmed V and J ends, which lost 7 bases and 5 bases, there was a span of 15 bases. This CDR3 is 14 amino acids long. CDR3 sequence (DNA): TGTGCCAGTAAAAGTTGGCAGATCGATCAGCCCCAGCATTTT. Residues: CASKSWQIDQPQHF.

The chain combines TRBV7-3 with TRBJ2-5; D is possibly TRBD2 (6 bases). CDR1 SGHTA and CDR2 FQGTGA come from the germline V gene. The CDR3 has 13 residues. Deletions cut 3 bases from V and 2 bases from J, with 7 bases between. CDR3 region: CASSFGGQETQYF. In DNA, the CDR3 is TGTGCCAGCAGCTTCGGAGGGCAAGAGACCCAGTACTTC. Looking up the rest from reference TRBV7-3 and TRBJ2-5 gives the full variable domain: GAGVSQTPSNKVTEKGKYVELRCDPISGHTALYWYRQSLGQGPEFLIYFQGTGAADDSGLPNDRFFAVRPEGSVSTLKIQRTERGDSAVYLCASSFGGQETQYFGPGTRLLVL.

This chain connects TRBV6-5 to TRBJ1-2; no firm D call. Trimming stripped 2 bases from V and 4 bases from J, with 8 bases between. The CDR3 is made up of 13 amino acids. CDR1 and CDR2 from the germline V gene are MNHEY and SVGAGI. CDR3 coding DNA: TGTGCCAGCAGTTACCGGGGAGGCTATGGCTACACCTTC. The encoded protein is CASSYRGGYGYTF.

This clone was seen only a few times. This chain uses TRBV5-4 with TRBJ1-2, with a weak D call TRBD1 (5 bases). The germline V gene has CDR1 SGHNT and CDR2 YYREEE (reference sequence). The CDR3 is 16 amino acids. Deletions cut 0 bases from V and 2 bases from J, with 14 bases between. CDR3 bases: TGTGCCAGCAGCTTGGAGGTTTACAGGACGAACTATGGCTACACCTTC. Translating it yields CASSLEVYRTNYGYTF.

V usage is TRBV4-1 and J usage is TRBJ2-2; 9 nucleotides match TRBD1. Per germline, CDR1 MGHRA and CDR2 YSYEKL. This CDR3 comprises 15 residues. J gave up 5 bases and V 8 bases, and 9 bases lay outside the gene matches. CDR3 sequence reads: CASRARTGVTGELFF. The CDR3 DNA reads as TGCGCCAGCCGAGCACGGACAGGGGTTACCGGGGAGCTGTTTTTT.

The genes are TRBV27 and TRBJ2-7, with D possibly TRBD2 on 5 matching bases. CDR1 is MNHEY, CDR2 SMNVEV, per germline (reference sequence). Deletions cut 5 bases from V and 4 bases from J, with 12 bases between. The CDR3 has 13 residues. The CDR3 loop is CASSKDPGYEQYF. The DNA of the CDR3 is TGTGCCAGCAGTAAAGACCCGGGATACGAGCAGTACTTC.